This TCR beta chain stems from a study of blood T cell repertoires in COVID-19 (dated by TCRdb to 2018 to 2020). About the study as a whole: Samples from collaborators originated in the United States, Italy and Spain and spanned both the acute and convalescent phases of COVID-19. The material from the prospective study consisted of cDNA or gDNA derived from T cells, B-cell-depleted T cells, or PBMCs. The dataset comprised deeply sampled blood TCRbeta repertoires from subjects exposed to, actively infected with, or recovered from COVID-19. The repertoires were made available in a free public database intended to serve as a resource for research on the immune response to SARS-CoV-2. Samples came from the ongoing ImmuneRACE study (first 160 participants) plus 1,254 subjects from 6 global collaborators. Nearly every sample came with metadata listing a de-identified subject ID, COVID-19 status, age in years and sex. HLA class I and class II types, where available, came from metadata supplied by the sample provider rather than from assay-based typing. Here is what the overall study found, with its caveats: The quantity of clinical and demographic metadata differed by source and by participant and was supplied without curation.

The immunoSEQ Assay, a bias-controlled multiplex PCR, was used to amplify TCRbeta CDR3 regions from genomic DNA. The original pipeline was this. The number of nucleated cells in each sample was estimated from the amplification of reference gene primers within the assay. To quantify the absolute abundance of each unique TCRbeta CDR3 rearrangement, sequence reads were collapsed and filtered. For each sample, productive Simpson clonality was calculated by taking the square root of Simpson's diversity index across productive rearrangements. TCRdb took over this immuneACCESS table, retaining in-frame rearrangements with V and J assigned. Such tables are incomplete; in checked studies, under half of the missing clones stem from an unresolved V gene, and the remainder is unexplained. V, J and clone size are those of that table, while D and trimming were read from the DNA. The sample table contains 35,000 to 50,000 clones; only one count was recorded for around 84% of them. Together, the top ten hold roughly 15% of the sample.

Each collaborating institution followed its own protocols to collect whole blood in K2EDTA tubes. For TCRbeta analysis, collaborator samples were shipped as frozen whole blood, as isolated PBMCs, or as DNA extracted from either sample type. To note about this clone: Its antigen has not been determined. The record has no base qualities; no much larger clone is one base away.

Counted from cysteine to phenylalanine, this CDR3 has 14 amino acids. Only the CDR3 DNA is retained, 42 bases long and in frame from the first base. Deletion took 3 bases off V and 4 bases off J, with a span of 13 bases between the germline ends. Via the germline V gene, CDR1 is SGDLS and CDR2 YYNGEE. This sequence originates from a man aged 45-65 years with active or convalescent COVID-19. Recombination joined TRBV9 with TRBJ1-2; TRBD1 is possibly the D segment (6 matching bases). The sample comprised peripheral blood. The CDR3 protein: CASSARGLFYGYTF. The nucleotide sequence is TGTGCCAGCAGCGCGAGGGGGTTGTTCTATGGCTACACCTTC.